The present T cell receptor (beta chain) was sequenced within a study of identical twins. Study results and caveats: Weaker excess twin sharing was observed in beta out-of-frame sequences.

As regards this clonotype: Its antigen is unknown.

The CDR3 loop spans 18 amino acids. CDR1 and CDR2 (germline): DFQATT, SNEGSKA (reference sequence). The V end was cut by 0 bases, the J end by 8 bases, with 26 bases between. Unique molecular identifiers were present on cDNA, and template switching added a universal primer site. Via MiXCR, TCRdb re-called the 5' RACE reads, giving one row per CDR3 protein. The table has fewer than 650,000 distinct CDR3 sequences, about 7% seen once. The data were also submitted as part of a second study, on yellow fever vaccine responses in identical twins.

The receptor was isolated from a woman aged 18-29 years in good health. Sequencing was carried out using PBMCs. The rearrangement joins TRBV20-1 to TRBJ2-1, with D perhaps TRBD1 or TRBD2 (5 bases each). DNA for the CDR3: TGCAGTGCTAGAGATTCCGAAGCCCGGGACCCATCATTTCATGAGCAGTTCTTC. This encodes CSARDSEARDPSFHEQFF.